Following are 16 T cell receptor beta chains from one sample sequenced in a study of T cell responses to AZD1222 COVID-19 vaccine. Measured with immunoSEQ multiplex PCR; TCRdb has only the in-frame clones, and not every one. The repertoire holds 140,000 or so clones, with around 87% as singletons. This sample comprised peripheral blood, obtained on day 0 of AZD1222 vaccination. The receptor set was obtained from an adult in good health.

The rearrangement joins TRBV19 to TRBJ2-3; D possibly corresponds to TRBD1 (5 bases). Trimming removed 5 bases at V and 4 bases at J, with 25 bases between. Germline CDR1 is LNHDA and CDR2 is SQIVND (reference sequence). This CDR3 region has 18 residues. CDR3 in amino acids: CASSAYLDKGKGPDTQYF. The CDR3, as DNA: TGTGCCAGTAGTGCTTACCTGGACAAAGGGAAGGGTCCAGATACGCAGTATTTT.

The chain is built from TRBV13 and TRBJ2-7; TRBD1 matches at 12 bases. Germline CDR1 reads PRHDT; CDR2 reads FYEKMQ (reference sequence). The CDR3 runs to 15 residues. After removal of 5 bases from V and 5 bases from J, the junction contained 7 bases not matched to a gene. CDR3 region: CASSHSGTGGNEQYF. The CDR3 DNA reads as TGTGCCAGCAGCCATTCGGGGACAGGGGGCAACGAGCAGTACTTC.

The chain is built from TRBV7-2 and TRBJ1-4; D gene ambiguous. Trimming shortened V by 3 bases and J by 4 bases, and 9 bases separated the two germline ends. Germline-derived CDR1 and CDR2 are SGHTA and FQGNSA. There are 14 residues in the CDR3. CDR3 DNA: TGTGCCAGCAGCTTCGCCGGACGTAATGAAAAACTGTTTTTT. Its translation: CASSFAGRNEKLFF.

A word on this clone: At one end, the junction sequence differs from germline, possibly due to a read error. The chain carries TRBV19 and TRBJ2-7, with 10 bases identical to TRBD1. Per germline, CDR1 LNHDA and CDR2 SQIVND (reference sequence). This CDR3 region has 15 residues. CDR3 bases: TGTGCCAGTAGTTGGGGACAGGGGACCTCCGACGAGCAGTACTTC. This gives the protein CASSWGQGTSDEQYF.

The V and J genes are TRBV6-1 and TRBJ1-5; TRBD1 matches at 10 bases. V gave up 2 bases and J gave up 7 bases; unmatched junction bases: 8. The CDR3 loop spans 16 amino acids. Germline lookup yields CDR1 MNHNS and CDR2 SASEGT. CDR3 bases: TGTGCCAGCAGTGAAACTGTGGGACAGGGGACACAGCCCCAGCATTTT. Protein product: CASSETVGQGTQPQHF.

The V gene is TRBV19, the J gene TRBJ2-2; D remains ambiguous. Trimming pared 3 bases from V and 3 bases from J, leaving 11 bases between. CDR3 length equals 15 residues. CDR1 and CDR2 from the germline V gene are LNHDA and SQIVND (reference sequence). The CDR3 DNA follows: TGTGCCAGTAGTATGTCGTCGAGGTACACCGGGGAGCTGTTTTTT. Its translation: CASSMSSRYTGELFF.

The chain has TRBV15 and TRBJ1-6; the match to TRBD1 covers 9 bases. The CDR3 spans 17 residues. V was clipped by 5 bases and J by 6 bases; unmatched bases: 11. Germline CDR1 is LNHNV and CDR2 is YYDKDF (reference sequence). CDR3 residues: CATSYRQGVLGNSPLHF. The CDR3 nucleotides read TGTGCCACCAGCTACAGACAGGGGGTGTTGGGTAATTCACCCCTCCACTTT.

The chain joins TRBV27 to TRBJ2-2; maybe TRBD2 (5 bases). The CDR3 loop spans 13 amino acids. Trimming took 5 bases from V and 6 from J, leaving 10 bases between them. Per the germline V gene, CDR1 is MNHEY and CDR2 is SMNVEV (reference sequence). The CDR3 DNA follows: TGTGCCAGCAGTCCTAGCCTATCCGGGGAGCTGTTTTTT. Its translation is CASSPSLSGELFF.

This chain connects TRBV5-6 to TRBJ1-2, with TRBD1 matching 7 bases. Per the germline V gene, CDR1 is SGHDT and CDR2 is YYEEEE. The CDR3 has 16 residues. V lost 1 base and J lost 8; bases outside the gene matches: 14. CDR3 in DNA: TGTGCCAGCAGCTTGTTATGGCGGCAGGGGGGTCAAGGCTACACCTTC. This translates into CASSLLWRQGGQGYTF.

The chain is built from TRBV12-2 and TRBJ1-4; the D call in the table, TRBD1, was not verified against the DNA. TRBV12-2 is an annotated pseudogene. The CDR3 has 16 residues. The DNA for the CDR3 is TGTGCAAGTCGCCTAGGGCGACAGGGTATGAAGGGAAAAACTGTTTTT. Translating gives CASRLGRQGMKGKTVF.

The V and J genes are TRBV19 and TRBJ1-1; no reliable D call. Germline-derived CDR1 and CDR2 are LNHDA and SQIVND (reference sequence). The CDR3 has 13 amino acids. V was trimmed by 3 bases and J by 10 bases, leaving 15 bases between them. In DNA form, the CDR3 reads TGTGCCAGTAGTATTCTAGGTATTACGGGAGCTTTCTTT. As protein: CASSILGITGAFF.

This chain's CDR3 is CASSIWDSNSPLHF. For the CDR3, the DNA is TGTGCCAGTAGTATCTGGGACAGCAATTCACCCCTCCACTTT. The V gene is TRBV19, the J gene TRBJ1-6; 7 bases are a match to TRBD1. The CDR3 runs 14 residues. Germline assignment: CDR1 LNHDA and CDR2 SQIVND (reference sequence). V lost 3 bases and J lost 7; bases outside the gene matches: 3. The full variable domain, rest sourced from reference TRBV19 and TRBJ1-6, is DGGITQSPKYLFRKEGQNVTLSCEQNLNHDAMYWYRQDPGQGLRLIYYSQIVNDFQKGDIAEGYSVSREKKESFPLTVTSAQKNPTAFYLCASSIWDSNSPLHFGNGTRLTVT.

This chain links TRBV5-1 with TRBJ2-1; no definite D call. Germline CDR1 is SGHRS and CDR2 is YFSETQ. V lost 4 bases and J 0 bases, leaving 8 bases between the germline ends. CDR3 length: 14 residues. Written as DNA, the CDR3 is TGCGCCAGCAGCACTAAAAGCTCCTACAATGAGCAGTTCTTC. It specifies CASSTKSSYNEQFF.

A note on this clone: This same CDR3 is encoded by further DNA sequences in the sample. The CDR3 DNA follows: TGCAGTGCCTCCGACTACACTGAAGCTTTCTTT. It specifies CSASDYTEAFF. The chain couples TRBV20-1 to TRBJ1-1, with D uncertain. V dropped 6 bases and J dropped 3 bases, with 8 bases sitting between them. The CDR3 is 11 amino acids. Germline V lookup: CDR1 DFQATT, CDR2 SNEGSKA (reference sequence).

The V gene is TRBV9, the J gene TRBJ1-6; TRBD1 matches at 7 bases. The CDR3 covers 15 residues. V lost 0 bases and J lost 5; bases outside the gene matches: 2. The germline V gene encodes CDR1 SGDLS and CDR2 YYNGEE. The CDR3, as DNA: TGTGCCAGCAGCGTAGGGGGACAGAATAATTCACCCCTCCACTTT. Encoded protein: CASSVGGQNNSPLHF.

This rearrangement joins TRBV27 to TRBJ2-5, with D perhaps matching TRBD1 (7 bases). Germline V lookup: CDR1 MNHEY, CDR2 SMNVEV (reference sequence). Trimming shortened V by 0 bases and J by 1 base, and 24 bases separated the two germline ends. The CDR3 extends over 20 amino acids. The CDR3 loop reads CASSLSLPLYSGGLQETQYF. The CDR3 coding sequence is TGTGCCAGCAGTTTATCCCTCCCTCTCTATTCAGGGGGACTCCAAGAGACCCAGTACTTC.